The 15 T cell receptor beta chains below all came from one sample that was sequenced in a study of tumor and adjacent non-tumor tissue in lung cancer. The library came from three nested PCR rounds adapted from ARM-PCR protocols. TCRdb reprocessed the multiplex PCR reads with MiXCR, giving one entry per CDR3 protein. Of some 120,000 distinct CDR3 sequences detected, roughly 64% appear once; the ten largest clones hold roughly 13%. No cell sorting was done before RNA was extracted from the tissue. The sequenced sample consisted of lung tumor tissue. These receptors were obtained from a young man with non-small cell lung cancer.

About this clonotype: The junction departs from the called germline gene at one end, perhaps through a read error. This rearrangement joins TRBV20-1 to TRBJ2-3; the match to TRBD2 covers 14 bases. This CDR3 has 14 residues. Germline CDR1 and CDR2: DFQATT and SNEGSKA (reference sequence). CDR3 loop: CNATGLAGEDMQYF. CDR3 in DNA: TGCAATGCCACGGGACTAGCGGGAGAAGATATGCAGTATTTT.

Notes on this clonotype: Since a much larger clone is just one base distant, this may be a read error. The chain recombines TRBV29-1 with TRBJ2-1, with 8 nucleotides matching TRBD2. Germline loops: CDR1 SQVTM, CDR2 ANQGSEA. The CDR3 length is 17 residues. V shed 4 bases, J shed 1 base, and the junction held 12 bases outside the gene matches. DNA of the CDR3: TGCAGCGTTGCGGGACTAACGGGAGGGCGGTCCTACAATGAGCAGTTCTTC. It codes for CSVAGLTGGRSYNEQFF.

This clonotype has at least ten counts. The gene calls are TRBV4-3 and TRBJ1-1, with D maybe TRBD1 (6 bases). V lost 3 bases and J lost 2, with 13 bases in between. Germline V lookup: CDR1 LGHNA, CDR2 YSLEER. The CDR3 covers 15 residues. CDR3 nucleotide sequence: TGCGCCAGCAGCCAGGGGATACAGGGCAACACTGAAGCTTTCTTT. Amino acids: CASSQGIQGNTEAFF.

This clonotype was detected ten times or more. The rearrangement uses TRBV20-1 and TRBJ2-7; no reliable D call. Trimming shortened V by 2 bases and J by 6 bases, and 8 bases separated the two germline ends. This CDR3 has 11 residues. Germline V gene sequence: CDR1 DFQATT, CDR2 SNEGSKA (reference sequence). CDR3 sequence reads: CSARYMGEQYF. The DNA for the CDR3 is TGCAGTGCTAGATACATGGGCGAGCAGTACTTC.

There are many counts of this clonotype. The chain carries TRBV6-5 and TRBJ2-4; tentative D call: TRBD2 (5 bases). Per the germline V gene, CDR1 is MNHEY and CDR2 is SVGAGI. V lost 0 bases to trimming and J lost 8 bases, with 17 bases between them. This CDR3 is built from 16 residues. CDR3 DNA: TGTGCCAGCAGTTACTCGCCCCGGGCCCCCGGGGACATTCAGTACTTC. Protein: CASSYSPRAPGDIQYF.

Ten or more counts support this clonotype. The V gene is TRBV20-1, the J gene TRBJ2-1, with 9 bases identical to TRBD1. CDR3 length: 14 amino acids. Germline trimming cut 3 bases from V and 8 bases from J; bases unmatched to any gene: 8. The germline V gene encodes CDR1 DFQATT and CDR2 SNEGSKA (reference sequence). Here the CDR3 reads CSARAPTGGDEQFF. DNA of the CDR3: TGCAGTGCTAGGGCCCCGACAGGGGGAGATGAGCAGTTCTTC.

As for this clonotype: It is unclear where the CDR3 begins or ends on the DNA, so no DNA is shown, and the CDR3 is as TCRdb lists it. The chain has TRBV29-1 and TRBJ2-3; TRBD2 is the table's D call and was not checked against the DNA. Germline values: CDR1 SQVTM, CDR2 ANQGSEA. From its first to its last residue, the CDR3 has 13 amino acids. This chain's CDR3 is CSVVGAGTDAQYF.

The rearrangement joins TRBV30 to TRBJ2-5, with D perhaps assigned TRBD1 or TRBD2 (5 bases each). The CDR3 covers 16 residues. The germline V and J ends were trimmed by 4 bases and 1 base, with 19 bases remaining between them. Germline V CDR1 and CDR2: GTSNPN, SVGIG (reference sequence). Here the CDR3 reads CAWINGTPTSQETQYF. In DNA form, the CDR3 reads TGTGCCTGGATTAACGGGACCCCCACCTCCCAAGAGACCCAGTACTTC. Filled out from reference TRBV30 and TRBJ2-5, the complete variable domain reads SQTIHQWPATLVQPVGSPLSLECTVEGTSNPNLYWYRQAAGRGLQLLFYSVGIGQISSEVPQNLSASRPQDRQFILSSKKLLLSDSGFYLCAWINGTPTSQETQYFGPGTRLLVL.

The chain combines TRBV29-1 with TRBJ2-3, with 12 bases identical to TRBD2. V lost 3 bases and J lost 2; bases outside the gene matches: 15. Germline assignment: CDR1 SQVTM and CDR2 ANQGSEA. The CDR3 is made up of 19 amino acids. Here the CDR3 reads CSVDTPSGRAIYVTDTQYF. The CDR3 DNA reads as TGCAGCGTTGATACCCCTAGCGGGAGGGCCATATATGTCACAGATACGCAGTATTTT.

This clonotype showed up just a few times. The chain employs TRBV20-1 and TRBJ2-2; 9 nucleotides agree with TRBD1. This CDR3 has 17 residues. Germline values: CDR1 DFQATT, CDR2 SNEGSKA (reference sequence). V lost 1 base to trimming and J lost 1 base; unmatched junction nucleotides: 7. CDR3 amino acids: CSARAGQGKRNTGELFF. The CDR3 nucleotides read TGCAGTGCTAGAGCGGGACAGGGAAAAAGGAACACCGGGGAGCTGTTTTTT.

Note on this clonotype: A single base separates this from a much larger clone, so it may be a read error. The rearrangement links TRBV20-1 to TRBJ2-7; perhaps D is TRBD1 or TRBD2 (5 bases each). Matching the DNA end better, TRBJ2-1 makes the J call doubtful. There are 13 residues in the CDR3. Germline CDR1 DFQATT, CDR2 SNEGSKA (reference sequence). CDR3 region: CSARDRESYEQFF. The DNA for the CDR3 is TGCAGTGCTAGAGACAGGGAGTCCTACGAGCAGTTCTTC.

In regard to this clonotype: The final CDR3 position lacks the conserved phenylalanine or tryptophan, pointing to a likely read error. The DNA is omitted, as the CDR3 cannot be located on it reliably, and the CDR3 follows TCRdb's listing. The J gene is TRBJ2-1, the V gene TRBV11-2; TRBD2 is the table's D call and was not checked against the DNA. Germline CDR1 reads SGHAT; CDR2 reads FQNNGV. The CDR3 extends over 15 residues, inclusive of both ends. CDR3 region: CASRNGLAGDNEQFI.

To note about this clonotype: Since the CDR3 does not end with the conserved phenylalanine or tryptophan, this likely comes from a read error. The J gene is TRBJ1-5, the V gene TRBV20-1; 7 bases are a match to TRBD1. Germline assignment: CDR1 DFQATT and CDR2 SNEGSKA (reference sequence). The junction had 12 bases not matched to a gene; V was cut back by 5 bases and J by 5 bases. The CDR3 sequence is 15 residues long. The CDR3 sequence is CSARQGGAGYQPQHL. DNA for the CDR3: TGCAGTGCTCGGCAGGGGGGCGCGGGCTATCAGCCCCAGCATCTT.

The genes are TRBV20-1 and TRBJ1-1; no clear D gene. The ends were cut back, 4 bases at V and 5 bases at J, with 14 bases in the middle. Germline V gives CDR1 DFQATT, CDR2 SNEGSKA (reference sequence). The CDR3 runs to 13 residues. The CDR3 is CSATPGPDTEAFF. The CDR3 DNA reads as TGCAGTGCTACCCCAGGACCGGATACTGAAGCTTTCTTT.

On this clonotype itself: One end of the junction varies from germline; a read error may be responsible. Here the CDR3 reads CTSSLWAGGFQETQYF. In DNA, the CDR3 is TGCACCAGCAGCTTGTGGGCAGGGGGTTTCCAAGAGACCCAGTACTTC. The rearrangement links TRBV5-1 to TRBJ2-5; 7 nucleotides line up with TRBD1. The CDR3 length is 16 residues. The germline V gene encodes CDR1 SGHRS and CDR2 YFSETQ. Variable domain in full (rest from reference TRBV5-1 and TRBJ2-5): KAGVTQTPRYLIKTRGQQVTLSCSPISGHRSVSWYQQTPGQGLQFLFEYFSETQRNKGNFPGRFSGRQFSNSRSEMNVSTLELGDSALYLCTSSLWAGGFQETQYFGPGTRLLVL.